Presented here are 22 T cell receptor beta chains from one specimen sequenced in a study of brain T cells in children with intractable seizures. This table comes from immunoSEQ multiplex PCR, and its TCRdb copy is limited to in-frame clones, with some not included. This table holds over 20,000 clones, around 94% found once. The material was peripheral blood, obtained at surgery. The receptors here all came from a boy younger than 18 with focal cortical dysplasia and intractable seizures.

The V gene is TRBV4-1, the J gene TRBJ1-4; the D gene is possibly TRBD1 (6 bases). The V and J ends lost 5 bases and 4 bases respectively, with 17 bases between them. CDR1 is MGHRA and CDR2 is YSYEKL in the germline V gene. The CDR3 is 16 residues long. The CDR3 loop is CASSDPTGRGNEKLFF. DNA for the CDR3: TGCGCCAGCAGCGACCCCACAGGGAGGGGTAATGAAAAACTGTTTTTT.

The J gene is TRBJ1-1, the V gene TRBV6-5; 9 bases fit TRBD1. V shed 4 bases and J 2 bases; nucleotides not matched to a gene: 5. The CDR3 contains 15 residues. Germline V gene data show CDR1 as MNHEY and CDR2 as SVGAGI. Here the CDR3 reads CASSSGTGSNTEAFF. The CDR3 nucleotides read TGTGCCAGCAGTTCAGGGACAGGGAGCAACACTGAAGCTTTCTTT.

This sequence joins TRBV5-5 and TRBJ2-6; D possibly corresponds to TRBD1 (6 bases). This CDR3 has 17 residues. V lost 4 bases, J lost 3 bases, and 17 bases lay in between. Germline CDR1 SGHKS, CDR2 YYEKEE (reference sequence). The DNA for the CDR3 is TGTGCCAGCAGCCCACAGGGATTCCCCCTTGGGGCCAACGTCCTGACTTTC. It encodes CASSPQGFPLGANVLTF. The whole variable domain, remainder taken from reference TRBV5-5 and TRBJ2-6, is DAGVTQSPTHLIKTRGQQVTLRCSPISGHKSVSWYQQVLGQGPQFIFQYYEKEERGRGNFPDRFSARQFPNYSSELNVNALLLGDSALYLCASSPQGFPLGANVLTFGAGSRLTVL.

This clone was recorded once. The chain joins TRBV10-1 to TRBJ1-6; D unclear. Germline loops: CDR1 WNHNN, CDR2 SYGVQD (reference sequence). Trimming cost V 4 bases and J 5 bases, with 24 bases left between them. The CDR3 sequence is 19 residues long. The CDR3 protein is CASSGPSHRSERDNSPLHF. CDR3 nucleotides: TGCGCCAGCAGTGGACCGAGTCACAGATCCGAAAGGGATAATTCACCCCTCCACTTT.

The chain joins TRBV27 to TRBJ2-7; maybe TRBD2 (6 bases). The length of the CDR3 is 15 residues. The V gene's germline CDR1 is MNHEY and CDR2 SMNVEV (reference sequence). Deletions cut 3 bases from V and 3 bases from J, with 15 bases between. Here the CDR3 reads CASSFTPLANYEQYV. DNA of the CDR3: TGTGCCAGCAGTTTCACACCACTAGCTAACTACGAGCAGTACGTC.

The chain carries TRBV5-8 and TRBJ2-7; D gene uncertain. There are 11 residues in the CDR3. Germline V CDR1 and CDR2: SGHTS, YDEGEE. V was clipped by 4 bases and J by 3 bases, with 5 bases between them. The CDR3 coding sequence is TGTGCCAGCAGCGCGGACTACGAGCAGTACGTC. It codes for CASSADYEQYV.

The CDR3 DNA follows: TGTGCCAGCAGTGACTCGGGGGGGCCAGATACGCAGTATTTT. This codes for CASSDSGGPDTQYF. The V call is TRBV6-4, the J call TRBJ2-3; D may be TRBD2 (7 bases). Trimming took 0 bases from V and 4 from J, leaving 8 bases between them. The CDR3 has 14 residues. Germline V CDR1 and CDR2: MRHNA, SNTAGT.

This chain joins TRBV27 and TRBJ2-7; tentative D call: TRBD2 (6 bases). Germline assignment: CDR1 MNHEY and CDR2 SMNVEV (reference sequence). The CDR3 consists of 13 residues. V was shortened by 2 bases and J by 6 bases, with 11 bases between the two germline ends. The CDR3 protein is CASSLGGTSEQYF. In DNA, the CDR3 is TGTGCCAGCAGTTTAGGGGGGACCAGCGAGCAGTACTTC.

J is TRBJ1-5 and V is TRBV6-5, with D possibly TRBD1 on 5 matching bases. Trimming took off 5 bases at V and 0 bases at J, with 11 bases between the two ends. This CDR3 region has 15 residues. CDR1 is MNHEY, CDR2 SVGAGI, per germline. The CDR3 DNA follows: TGTGCCAGCAGTCCCCAGGGCTATAGCAATCAGCCCCAGCATTTT. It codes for CASSPQGYSNQPQHF.

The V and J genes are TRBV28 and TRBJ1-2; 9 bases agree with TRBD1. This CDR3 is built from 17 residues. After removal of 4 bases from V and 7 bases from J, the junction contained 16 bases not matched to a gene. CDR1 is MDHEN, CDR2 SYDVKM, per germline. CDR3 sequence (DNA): TGTGCCAGCAGTTCGGTGAATATCGGGGGGACAGGGCTTGGCTACACCTTC. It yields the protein CASSSVNIGGTGLGYTF.

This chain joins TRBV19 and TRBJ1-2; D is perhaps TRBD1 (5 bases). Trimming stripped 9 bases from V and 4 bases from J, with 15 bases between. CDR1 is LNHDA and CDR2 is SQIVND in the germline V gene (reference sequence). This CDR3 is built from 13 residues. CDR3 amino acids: CASRPTDPYGYTF. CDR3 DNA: TGTGCCAGCCGTCCGACAGACCCCTATGGCTACACCTTC.

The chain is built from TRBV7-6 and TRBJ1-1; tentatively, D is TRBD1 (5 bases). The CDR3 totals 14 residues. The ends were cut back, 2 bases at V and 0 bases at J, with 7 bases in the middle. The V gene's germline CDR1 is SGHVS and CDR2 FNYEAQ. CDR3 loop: CASSLQGLNTEAFF. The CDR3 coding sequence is TGTGCCAGCAGCTTACAGGGACTGAACACTGAAGCTTTCTTT.

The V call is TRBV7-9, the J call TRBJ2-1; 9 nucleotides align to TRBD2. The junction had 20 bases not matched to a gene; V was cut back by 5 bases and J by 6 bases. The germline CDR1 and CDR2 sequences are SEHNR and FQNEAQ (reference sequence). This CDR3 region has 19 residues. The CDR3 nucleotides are TGTGCCAGCAGCCTCTTTCGGTGGCGGGAGGGCCGGTCGGGCAATGAGCAGTTCTTC. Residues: CASSLFRWREGRSGNEQFF.

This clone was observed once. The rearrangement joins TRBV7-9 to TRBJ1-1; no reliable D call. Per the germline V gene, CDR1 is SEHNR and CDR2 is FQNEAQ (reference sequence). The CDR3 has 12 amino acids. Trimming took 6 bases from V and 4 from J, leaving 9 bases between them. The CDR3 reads CASRLEGTEAFF. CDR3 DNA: TGTGCCAGCAGGTTGGAGGGCACTGAAGCTTTCTTT.

The CDR3 nucleotides read TGTGCCAGCAGCTTAGGAAGCGGGAGCACAGATACGCAGTATTTT. It translates to CASSLGSGSTDTQYF. The chain links TRBV13 to TRBJ2-3, with D maybe TRBD2 (6 bases). The CDR3 length is 15 residues. V lost 0 bases to trimming and J lost 0 bases, with 7 bases between them. The V gene's germline CDR1 is PRHDT and CDR2 FYEKMQ (reference sequence).

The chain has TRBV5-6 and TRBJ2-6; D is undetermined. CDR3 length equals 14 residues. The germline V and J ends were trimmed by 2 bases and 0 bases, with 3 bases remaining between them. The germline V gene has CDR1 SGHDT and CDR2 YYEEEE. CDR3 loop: CASSFDSGANVLTF. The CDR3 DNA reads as TGTGCCAGCAGCTTTGACTCTGGGGCCAACGTCCTGACTTTC.

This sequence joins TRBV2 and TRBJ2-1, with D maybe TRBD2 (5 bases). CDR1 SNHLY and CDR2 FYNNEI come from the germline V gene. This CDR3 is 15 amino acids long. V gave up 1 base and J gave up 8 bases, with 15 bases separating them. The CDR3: CASSEGERSDDEQFF. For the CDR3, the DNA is TGTGCCAGCAGTGAAGGGGAGAGGAGTGACGATGAGCAGTTCTTC.

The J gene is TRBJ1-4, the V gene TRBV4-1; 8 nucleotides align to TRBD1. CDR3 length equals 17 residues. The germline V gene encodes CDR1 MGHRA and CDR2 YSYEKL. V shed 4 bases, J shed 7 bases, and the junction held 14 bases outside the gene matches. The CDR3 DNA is TGCGCCAGCAGCCGGCCCCTCGGACAGGGATTGAGTGAAAAACTGTTTTTT. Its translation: CASSRPLGQGLSEKLFF.

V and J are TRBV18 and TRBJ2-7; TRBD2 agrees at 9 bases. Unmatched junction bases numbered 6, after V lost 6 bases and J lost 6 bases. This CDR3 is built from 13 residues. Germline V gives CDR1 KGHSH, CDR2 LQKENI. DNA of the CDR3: TGTGCCAGCTCCCTCGGACTAGCGCGCGAGCAGTACGTC. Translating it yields CASSLGLAREQYV.

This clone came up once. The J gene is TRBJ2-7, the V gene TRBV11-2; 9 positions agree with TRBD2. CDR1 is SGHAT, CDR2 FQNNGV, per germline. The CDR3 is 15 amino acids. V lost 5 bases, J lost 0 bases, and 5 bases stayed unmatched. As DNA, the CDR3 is TGTGCCAGCAGCCCCTTTAGCGGGAGCTCCTACGAGCAGTACGTC. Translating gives CASSPFSGSSYEQYV.

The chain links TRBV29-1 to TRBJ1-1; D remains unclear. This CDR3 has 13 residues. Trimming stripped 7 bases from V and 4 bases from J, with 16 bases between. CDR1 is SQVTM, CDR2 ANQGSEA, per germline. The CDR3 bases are TGCAGCGCAAGGTTGGCCTCGAGCACTGAAGCTTTCTTT. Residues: CSARLASSTEAFF.

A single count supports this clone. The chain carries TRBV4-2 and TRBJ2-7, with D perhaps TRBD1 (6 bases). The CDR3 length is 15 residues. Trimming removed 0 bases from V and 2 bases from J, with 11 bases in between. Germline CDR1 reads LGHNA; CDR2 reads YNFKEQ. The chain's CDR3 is CASSQDGGQTYEQYV. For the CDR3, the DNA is TGTGCCAGCAGCCAAGATGGGGGCCAAACCTACGAGCAGTACGTC.